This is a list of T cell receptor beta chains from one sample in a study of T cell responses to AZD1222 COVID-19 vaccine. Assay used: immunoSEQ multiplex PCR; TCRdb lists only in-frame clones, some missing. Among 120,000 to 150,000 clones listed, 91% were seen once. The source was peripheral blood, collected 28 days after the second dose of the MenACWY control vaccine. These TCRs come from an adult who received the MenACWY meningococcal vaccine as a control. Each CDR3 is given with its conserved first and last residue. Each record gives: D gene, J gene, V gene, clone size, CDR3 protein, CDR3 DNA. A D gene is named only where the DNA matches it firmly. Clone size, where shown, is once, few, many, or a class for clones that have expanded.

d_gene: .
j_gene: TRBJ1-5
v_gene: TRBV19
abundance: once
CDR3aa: CASSPGTHSNQPQHF
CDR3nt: TGTGCCAGTAGTCCCGGGACACATAGCAATCAGCCCCAGCATTTT

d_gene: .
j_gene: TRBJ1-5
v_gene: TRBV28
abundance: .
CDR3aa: CASSLHPGPSNQPQHF
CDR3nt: TGTGCCAGCAGTTTACACCCAGGCCCTAGCAATCAGCCCCAGCATTTT

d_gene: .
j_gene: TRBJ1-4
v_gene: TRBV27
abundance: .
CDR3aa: CASSHVSGGIREKLFF
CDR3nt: TGTGCCAGCAGTCACGTCTCGGGGGGAATACGGGAAAAACTGTTTTTT

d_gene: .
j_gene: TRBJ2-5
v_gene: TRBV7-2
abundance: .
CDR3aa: CASSLGPAQETQYF
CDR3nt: TGTGCCAGCAGCTTAGGGCCCGCTCAAGAGACCCAGTACTTC

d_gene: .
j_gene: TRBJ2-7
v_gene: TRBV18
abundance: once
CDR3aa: CASSPRTADPYEQYF
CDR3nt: TGTGCCAGCTCACCACGGACAGCCGATCCCTACGAGCAGTACTTC

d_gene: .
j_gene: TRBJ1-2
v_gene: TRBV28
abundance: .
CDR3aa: CASSLTGTQRPGYTF
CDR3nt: TGTGCCAGCAGTCTAACCGGGACGCAGAGACCTGGCTACACCTTC

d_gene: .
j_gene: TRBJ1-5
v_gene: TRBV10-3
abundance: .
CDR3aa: CAISAQDSNQPQHF
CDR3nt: TGTGCCATCTCCGCACAGGATAGCAATCAGCCCCAGCATTTT

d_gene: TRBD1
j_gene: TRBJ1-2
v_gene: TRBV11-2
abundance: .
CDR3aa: CASSWTGGSNYGYTF
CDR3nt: TGTGCCAGCAGCTGGACAGGGGGGTCTAACTATGGCTACACCTTC

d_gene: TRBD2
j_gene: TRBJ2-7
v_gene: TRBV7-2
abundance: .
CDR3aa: CASRWGPAGGGEQYF
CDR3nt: TGTGCCAGCAGATGGGGTCCAGCGGGAGGCGGCGAGCAGTACTTC

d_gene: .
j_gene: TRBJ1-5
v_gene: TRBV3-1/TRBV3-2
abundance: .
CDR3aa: CASRHKEGHSNQPQHF
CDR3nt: TGTGCCAGCAGACATAAAGAGGGCCATAGCAATCAGCCCCAGCATTTT

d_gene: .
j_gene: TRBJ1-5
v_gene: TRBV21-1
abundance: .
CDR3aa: CASMGGAHNQPQHF
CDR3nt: TGTGCCAGCATGGGAGGGGCACATAATCAGCCCCAGCATTTT

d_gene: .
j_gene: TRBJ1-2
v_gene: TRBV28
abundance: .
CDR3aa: CASSSLGVGDYGYTF
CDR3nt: TGTGCCAGCAGTTCCTTAGGGGTGGGGGACTATGGCTACACCTTC

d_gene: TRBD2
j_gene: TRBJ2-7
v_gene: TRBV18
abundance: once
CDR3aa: CASSPGTSAREQYF
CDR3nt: TGTGCCAGCTCACCAGGGACTAGCGCCCGCGAGCAGTACTTC

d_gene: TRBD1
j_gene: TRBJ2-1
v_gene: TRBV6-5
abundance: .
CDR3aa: CASRVGTDKVNEQFF
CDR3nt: TGTGCCAGCAGAGTAGGGACAGATAAAGTCAATGAGCAGTTCTTC

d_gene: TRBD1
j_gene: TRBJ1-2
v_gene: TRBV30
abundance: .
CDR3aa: CAWGQGDYGYTF
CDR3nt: TGTGCCTGGGGACAGGGCGACTATGGCTACACCTTC

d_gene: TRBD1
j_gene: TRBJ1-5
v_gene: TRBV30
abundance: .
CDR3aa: CAWSPLTGFQPQHF
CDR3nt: TGTGCCTGGAGTCCCCTGACAGGGTTCCAGCCCCAGCATTTT

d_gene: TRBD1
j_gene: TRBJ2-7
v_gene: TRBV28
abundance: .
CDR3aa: CASRGTGIDEQYF
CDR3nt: TGTGCCAGCAGGGGGACAGGGATCGACGAGCAGTACTTC

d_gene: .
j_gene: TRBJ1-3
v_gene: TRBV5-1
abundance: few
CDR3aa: CASSLSGGSGNTIYF
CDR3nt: TGCGCCAGCAGCTTGTCGGGGGGCTCTGGAAACACCATATATTTT

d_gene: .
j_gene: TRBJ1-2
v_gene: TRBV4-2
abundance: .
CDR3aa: CASSQITGSGASNYGYTF
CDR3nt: TGTGCCAGCAGCCAAATAACCGGGAGCGGAGCGTCTAACTATGGCTACACCTTC

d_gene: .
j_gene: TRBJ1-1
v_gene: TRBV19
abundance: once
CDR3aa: CASSIGRLNTEAFF
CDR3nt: TGTGCCAGTAGTATAGGGAGGCTTAACACTGAAGCTTTCTTT

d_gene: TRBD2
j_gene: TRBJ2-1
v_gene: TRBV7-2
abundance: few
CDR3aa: CASSLRTSFDEQFF
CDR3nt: TGTGCCAGCAGCTTAAGGACTAGCTTTGATGAGCAGTTCTTC

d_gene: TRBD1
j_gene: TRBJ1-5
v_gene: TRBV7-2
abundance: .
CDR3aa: CASSPGQGANQPQHF
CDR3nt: TGTGCCAGCAGCCCCGGACAGGGGGCCAATCAGCCCCAGCATTTT